The T cell receptor beta chain under discussion was sequenced for a study of blood T cell repertoires in COVID-19. Turning to the study itself: The study drew acute and convalescent COVID-19 samples from the United States, Italy and Spain. PBMCs, B-cell-depleted T cells, or T cells provided the cDNA or gDNA that made up the material.

In the authors' workflow: For nucleated cells, counts were estimated from reference gene primer amplification. Here immunoSEQ multiplex PCR was the method, and the copy in TCRdb shows in-frame clones only, minus some. D and trimming come from the DNA, and the V and J calls and clone size come from that table. The repertoire holds about 180,000 clones, with 83% as singletons. Sequenced sample: peripheral blood. This TCR came from a human donor in a cohort sampled during active COVID-19.

In nucleotides, the CDR3 is TGTGCCAGCAGAAGACAGAGAAAACAAGAGACCCAGTACTTC. It encodes CASRRQRKQETQYF. V gene TRBV28 combines with J gene TRBJ2-5; TRBD1 is a possible D gene (5 bases). The CDR3 covers 14 residues. Germline assignment: CDR1 MDHEN and CDR2 SYDVKM. V was pared by 6 bases and J by 2 bases, with 13 bases between.